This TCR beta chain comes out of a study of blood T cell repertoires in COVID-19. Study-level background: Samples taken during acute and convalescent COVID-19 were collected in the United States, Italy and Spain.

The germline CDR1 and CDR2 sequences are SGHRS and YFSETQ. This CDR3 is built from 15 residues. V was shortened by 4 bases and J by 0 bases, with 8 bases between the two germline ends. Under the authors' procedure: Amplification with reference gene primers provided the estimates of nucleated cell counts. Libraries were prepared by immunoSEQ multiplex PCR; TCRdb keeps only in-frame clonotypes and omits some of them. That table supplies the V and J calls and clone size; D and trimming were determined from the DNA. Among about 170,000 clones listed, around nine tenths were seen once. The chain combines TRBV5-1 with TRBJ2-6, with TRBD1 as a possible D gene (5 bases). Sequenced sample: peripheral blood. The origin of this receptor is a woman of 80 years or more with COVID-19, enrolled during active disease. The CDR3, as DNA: TGCGCCAGCAGCCCGACAGTCTCTGGGGCCAACGTCCTGACTTTC. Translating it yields CASSPTVSGANVLTF.